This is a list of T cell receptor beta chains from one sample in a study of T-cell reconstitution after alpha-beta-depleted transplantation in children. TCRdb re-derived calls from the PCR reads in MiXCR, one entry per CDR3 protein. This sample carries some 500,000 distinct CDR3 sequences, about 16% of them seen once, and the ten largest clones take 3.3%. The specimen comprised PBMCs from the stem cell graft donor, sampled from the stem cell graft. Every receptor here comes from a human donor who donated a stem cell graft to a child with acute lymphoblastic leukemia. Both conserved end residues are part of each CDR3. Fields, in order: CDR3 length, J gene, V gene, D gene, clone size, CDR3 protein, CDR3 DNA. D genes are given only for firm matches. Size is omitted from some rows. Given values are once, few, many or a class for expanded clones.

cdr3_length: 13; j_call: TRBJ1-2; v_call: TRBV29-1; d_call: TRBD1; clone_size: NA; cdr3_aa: CSVEGQGADGYTF; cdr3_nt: TGCAGCGTTGAGGGGCAGGGGGCTGATGGCTACACCTTC
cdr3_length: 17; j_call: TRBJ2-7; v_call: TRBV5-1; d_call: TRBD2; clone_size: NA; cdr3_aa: CASSTPLGAGGRYEQYF; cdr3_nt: TGCGCCAGCAGCACTCCCTTAGGAGCGGGAGGTAGATACGAGCAGTACTTC
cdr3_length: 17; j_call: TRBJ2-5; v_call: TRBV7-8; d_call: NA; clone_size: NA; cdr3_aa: CASSFKPGASFGETQYF; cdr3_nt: TGTGCCAGCAGCTTCAAGCCCGGGGCCTCATTCGGAGAGACCCAGTACTTC
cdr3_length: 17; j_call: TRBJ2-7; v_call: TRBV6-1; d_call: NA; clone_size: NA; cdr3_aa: CASSDRSSAALSYEQYF; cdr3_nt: TGTGCCAGCAGCGACCGATCTAGCGCTGCACTCTCCTACGAGCAGTACTTC
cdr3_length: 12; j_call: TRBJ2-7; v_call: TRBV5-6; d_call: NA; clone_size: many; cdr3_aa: CASSWSSYEQYF; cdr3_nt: TGCGCCAGCAGCTGGAGCTCCTACGAGCAGTACTTC
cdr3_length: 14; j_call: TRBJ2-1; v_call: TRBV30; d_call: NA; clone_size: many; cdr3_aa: CAWSVLVGRGEQFF; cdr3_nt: TGTGCCTGGAGTGTACTGGTAGGGAGAGGTGAGCAGTTCTTC
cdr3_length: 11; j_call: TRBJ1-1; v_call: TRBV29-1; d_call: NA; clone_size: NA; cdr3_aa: CSVLSFTEAFF; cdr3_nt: TGCAGCGTTCTCAGCTTCACTGAAGCTTTCTTT
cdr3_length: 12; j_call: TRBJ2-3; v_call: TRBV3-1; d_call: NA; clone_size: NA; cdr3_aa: CASSQSGVTQYF; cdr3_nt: TGTGCCAGCAGCCAGTCGGGGGTTACGCAGTATTTT
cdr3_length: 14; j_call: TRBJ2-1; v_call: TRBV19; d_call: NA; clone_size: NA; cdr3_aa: CASSVTGEGNEQFF; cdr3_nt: TGTGCCAGTAGTGTAACGGGAGAAGGCAATGAGCAGTTCTTC
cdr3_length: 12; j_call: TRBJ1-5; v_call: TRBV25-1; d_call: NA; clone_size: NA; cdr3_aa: CASSVGVGKQHF; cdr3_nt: TGTGCCAGCAGTGTGGGGGTCGGGAAGCAGCATTTT
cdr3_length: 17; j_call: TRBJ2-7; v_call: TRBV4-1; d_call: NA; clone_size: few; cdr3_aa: CASSQDSAGPPPYEQYF; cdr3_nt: TGCGCCAGCAGCCAAGATTCGGCGGGACCTCCTCCCTACGAGCAGTACTTC
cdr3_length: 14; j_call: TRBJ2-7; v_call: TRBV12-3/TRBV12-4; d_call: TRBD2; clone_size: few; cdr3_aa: CASRPLAGAYEQYF; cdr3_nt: TGTGCCAGCAGGCCACTAGCGGGAGCTTACGAGCAGTACTTC
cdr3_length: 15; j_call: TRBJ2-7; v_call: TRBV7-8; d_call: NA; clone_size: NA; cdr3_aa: CASSLVGGWAYEQYF; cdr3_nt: TGTGCCAGCAGCTTGGTCGGAGGGTGGGCCTACGAGCAGTACTTC
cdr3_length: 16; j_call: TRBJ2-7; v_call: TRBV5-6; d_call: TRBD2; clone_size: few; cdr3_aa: CASSTREGVAPYEQYF; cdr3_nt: TGTGCCAGCAGCACTCGGGAGGGAGTCGCCCCCTACGAGCAGTACTTC
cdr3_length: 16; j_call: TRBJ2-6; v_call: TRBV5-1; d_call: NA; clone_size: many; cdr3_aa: CASSLTGSSGANVLTF; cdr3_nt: TGTGCCAGCAGCTTAACAGGGAGCTCTGGGGCCAACGTCCTGACTTTC
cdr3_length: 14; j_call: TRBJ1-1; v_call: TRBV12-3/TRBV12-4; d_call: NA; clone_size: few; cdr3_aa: CASSSQVRNTEAFF; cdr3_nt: TGTGCCAGCAGTTCTCAAGTTAGGAACACTGAAGCTTTCTTT
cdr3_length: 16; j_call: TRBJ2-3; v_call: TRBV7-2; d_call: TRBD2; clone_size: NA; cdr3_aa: CASRSGTSGAGGTQYF; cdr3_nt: TGTGCCAGCAGGTCCGGGACTAGCGGGGCCGGGGGTACGCAGTATTTT
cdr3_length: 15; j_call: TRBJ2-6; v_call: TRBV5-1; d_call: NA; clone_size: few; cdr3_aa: CASSLILSGANVLTF; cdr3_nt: TGCGCCAGCAGCTTGATCCTCTCTGGGGCCAACGTCCTGACTTTC
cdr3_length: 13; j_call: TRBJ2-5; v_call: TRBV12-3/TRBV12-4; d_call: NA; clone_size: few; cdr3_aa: CASSPALEETQYF; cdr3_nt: TGTGCCAGCAGTCCCGCCCTAGAAGAGACCCAGTACTTC
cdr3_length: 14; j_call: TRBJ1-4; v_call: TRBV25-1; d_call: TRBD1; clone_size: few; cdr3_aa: CASSADRGNEKLFF; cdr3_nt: TGTGCCAGCAGTGCGGACAGGGGTAACGAAAAACTGTTTTTT
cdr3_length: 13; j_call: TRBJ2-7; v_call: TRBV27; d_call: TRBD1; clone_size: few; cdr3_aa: CASSLWTGHEQYF; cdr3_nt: TGTGCCAGCAGTTTATGGACAGGGCACGAGCAGTACTTC
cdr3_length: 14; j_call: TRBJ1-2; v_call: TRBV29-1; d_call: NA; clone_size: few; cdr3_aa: CSVEDSKANYGYTF; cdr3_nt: TGCAGCGTTGAAGATAGTAAAGCTAACTATGGCTACACCTTC
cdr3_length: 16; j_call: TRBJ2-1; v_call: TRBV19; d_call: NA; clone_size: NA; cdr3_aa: CASSSGSSVSYNEQFF; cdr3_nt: TGTGCCAGTAGTTCTGGCTCCTCCGTCTCCTACAATGAGCAGTTCTTC
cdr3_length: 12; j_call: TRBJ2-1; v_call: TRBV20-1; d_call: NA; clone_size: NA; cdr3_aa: CSAPGLTDEQFF; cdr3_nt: TGCAGTGCCCCCGGACTAACCGATGAGCAGTTCTTC